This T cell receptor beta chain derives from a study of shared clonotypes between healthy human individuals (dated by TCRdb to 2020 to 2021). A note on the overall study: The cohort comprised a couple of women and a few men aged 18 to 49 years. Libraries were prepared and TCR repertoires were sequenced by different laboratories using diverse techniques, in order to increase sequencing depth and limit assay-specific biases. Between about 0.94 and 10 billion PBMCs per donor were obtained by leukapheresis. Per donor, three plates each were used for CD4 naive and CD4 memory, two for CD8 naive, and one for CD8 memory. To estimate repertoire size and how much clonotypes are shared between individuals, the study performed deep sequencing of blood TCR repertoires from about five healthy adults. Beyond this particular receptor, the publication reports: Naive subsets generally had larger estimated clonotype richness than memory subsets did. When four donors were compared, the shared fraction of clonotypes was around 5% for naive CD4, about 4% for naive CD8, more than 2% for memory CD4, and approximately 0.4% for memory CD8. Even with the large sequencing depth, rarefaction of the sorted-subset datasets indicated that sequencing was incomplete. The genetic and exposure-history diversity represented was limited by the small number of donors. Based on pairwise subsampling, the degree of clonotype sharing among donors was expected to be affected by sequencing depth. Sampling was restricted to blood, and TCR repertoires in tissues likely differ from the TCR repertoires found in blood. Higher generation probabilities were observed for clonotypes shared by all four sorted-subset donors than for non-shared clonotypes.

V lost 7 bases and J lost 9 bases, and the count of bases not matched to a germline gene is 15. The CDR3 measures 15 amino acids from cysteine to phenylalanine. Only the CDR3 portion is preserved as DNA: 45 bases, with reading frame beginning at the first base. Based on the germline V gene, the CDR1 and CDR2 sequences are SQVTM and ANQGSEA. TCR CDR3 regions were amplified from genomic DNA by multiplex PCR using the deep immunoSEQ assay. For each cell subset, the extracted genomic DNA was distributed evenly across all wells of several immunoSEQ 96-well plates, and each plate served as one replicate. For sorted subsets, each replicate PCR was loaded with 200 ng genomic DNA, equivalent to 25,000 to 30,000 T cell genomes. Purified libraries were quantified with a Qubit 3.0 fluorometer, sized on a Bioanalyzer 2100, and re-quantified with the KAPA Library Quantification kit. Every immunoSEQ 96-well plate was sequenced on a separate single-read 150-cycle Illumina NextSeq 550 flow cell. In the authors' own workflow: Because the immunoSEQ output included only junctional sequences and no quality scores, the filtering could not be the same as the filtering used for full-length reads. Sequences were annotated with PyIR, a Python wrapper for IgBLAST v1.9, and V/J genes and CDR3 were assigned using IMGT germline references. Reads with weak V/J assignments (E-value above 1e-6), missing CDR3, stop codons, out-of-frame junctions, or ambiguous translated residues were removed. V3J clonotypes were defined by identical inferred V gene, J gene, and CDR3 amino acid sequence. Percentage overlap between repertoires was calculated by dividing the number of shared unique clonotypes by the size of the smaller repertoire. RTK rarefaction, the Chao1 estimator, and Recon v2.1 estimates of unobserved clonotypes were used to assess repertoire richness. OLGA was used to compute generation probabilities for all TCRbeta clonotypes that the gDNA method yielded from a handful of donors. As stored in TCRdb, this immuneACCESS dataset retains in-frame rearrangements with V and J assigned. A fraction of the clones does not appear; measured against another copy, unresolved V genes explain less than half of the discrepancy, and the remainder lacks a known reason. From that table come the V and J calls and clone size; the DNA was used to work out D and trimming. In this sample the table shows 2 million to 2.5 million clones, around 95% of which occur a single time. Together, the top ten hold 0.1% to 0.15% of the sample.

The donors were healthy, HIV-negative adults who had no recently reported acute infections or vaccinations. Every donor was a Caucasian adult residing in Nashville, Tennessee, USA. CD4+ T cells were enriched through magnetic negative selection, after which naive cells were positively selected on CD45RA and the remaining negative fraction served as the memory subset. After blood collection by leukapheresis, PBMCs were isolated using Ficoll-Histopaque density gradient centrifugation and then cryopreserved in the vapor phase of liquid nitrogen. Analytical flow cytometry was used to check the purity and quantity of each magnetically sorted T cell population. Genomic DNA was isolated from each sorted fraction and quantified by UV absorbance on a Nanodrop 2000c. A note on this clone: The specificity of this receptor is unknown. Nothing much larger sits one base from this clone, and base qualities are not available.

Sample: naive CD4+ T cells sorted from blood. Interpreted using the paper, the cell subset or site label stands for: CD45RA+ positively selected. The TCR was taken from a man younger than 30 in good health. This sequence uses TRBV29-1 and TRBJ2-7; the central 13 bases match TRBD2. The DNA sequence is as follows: TGCAGCGCCGAACCCGGGACTAGCGGGACTCACGGGCAGTACTTC. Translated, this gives CSAEPGTSGTHGQYF.